This entry lists 18 T cell receptor beta chains sequenced from one sample in a study of tumor-infiltrating lymphocytes in primary liver carcinoma. Using a constant-region primer together with ProtoScript II reverse transcriptase, TCR beta cDNA was made from around 500 ng of total RNA. Three nested multiplex PCR rounds, a slightly modified ARM-PCR, produced the libraries for TCR beta. For approximately 9 cycles apiece, the opening two PCR rounds ran with TRBV1-TRBV30 forward primers and a C-beta reverse primer. TCRdb passed the multiplex PCR reads through MiXCR, listing each CDR3 protein once. The sample lists over 75,000 distinct CDR3 sequences, just over 65% occurring once. Joint extraction of RNA and DNA used roughly 20-32 mg of bulk tissue that was unsorted. The sequencing sample was made of tumor-adjacent normal liver tissue. These receptors all come from a man aged 40-55 years with primary liver carcinoma and hepatitis B virus infection.

On this clonotype itself: Mismatch with germline at one junction end may stem from a read error. V is TRBV11-2 and J is TRBJ2-5; possibly TRBD1 or TRBD2 for D (5 bases each). Looked up from germline, CDR1 is SGHAT and CDR2 is FQNNGV. CDR3 length: 13 amino acids. CDR3 bases: TGTACCAGCAGTTCCGGGGACCTAGAGACCCAATACTTC. Its protein is CTSSSGDLETQYF.

This clonotype was observed many times. The V gene is TRBV12-3 or TRBV12-4, the J gene TRBJ2-3; D is undetermined. The CDR3 length is 13 residues. The V gene lost 4 bases and the J gene lost 1 base, with 6 bases spanning the gap. The CDR3 DNA sequence: TGTGCCAGCAGTTCCGACGGCACAGATACGCAGTATTTT. Translation: CASSSDGTDTQYF.

The table lists this clonotype with many counts. The chain joins TRBV6-1 to TRBJ1-2, with 9 bases aligning to TRBD1. V lost 2 bases and J lost 8; bases outside the gene matches: 9. Germline V gene lookup returns CDR1 MNHNS and CDR2 SASEGT. The CDR3 spans 15 residues. CDR3 sequence reads: CASSENLQGAWGYTF. The CDR3 DNA reads TGTGCCAGCAGTGAAAATCTACAGGGGGCTTGGGGCTACACCTTC.

Comments on this clonotype: Being one base from a much bigger clone, this may be a read error. V usage is TRBV30 and J usage is TRBJ2-5; D is unresolved. CDR1 and CDR2 (germline): GTSNPN, SVGIG (reference sequence). The CDR3 totals 14 residues. The CDR3 bases are TGTGCCCGGAGTGTACTTCGCTACCAAGAGACCCAGTACTTC. This sequence encodes CARSVLRYQETQYF.

V gene TRBV12-3 or TRBV12-4 combines with J gene TRBJ1-1; D gene ambiguous. The CDR3 is 12 amino acids. V gave up 5 bases and J gave up 5 bases, with 9 bases separating them. CDR3 in DNA: TGTGCCAGCAGTCAGTTGGGTACTGAAGCTTTCTTT. Encoded protein: CASSQLGTEAFF.

With respect to this clonotype: Germline and junction disagree at one end, which may indicate a read error. This sequence joins TRBV11-2 and TRBJ2-7; D may be TRBD2 (5 bases). Germline lookup yields CDR1 SGHAT and CDR2 FQNNGV. This CDR3 is built from 15 residues. CDR3 loop: CASSLGRTPPYKQYF. CDR3 in DNA: TGTGCCAGCAGCCTCGGCAGGACTCCACCCTACAAGCAGTACTTC.

Comment on this clonotype: The junction and the germline gene differ at one end; a read error may be behind it. The chain carries TRBV10-3 and TRBJ2-5, with a weak D call TRBD2 (6 bases). Germline CDR1 ENHRY, CDR2 SYGVKD. The CDR3 totals 15 residues. The CDR3 loop is CDISSNPGLQETQYF. In DNA, the CDR3 is TGTGACATCAGTTCCAACCCGGGACTGCAAGAGACCCAGTACTTC.

This rearrangement joins TRBV19 to TRBJ2-6; TRBD1 matches 7 bases. V shed 7 bases, J shed 2 bases, and the junction held 8 bases outside the gene matches. Looked up from germline, CDR1 is LNHDA and CDR2 is SQIVND (reference sequence). The CDR3 has 16 amino acids. CDR3 nucleotide sequence: TGTGCCAGTACCACAACCACAGGGGCTGGGGCCAACGTCCTGACTTTC. Its protein is CASTTTTGAGANVLTF.

A remark on this clonotype: A junction end diverges from the germline sequence, so it may reflect a read error. The CDR3 loop is CASSSQAGEETRYF. Here the CDR3 DNA reads TGTGCCAGCAGCTCCCAGGCCGGAGAAGAGACCCGGTACTTC. V and J are TRBV4-2 and TRBJ2-5; no clear D. Germline V gives CDR1 LGHNA, CDR2 YNFKEQ. The CDR3 runs 14 residues.

Notes on this clonotype: This may arise from a read error, as a much more abundant clone is one base away. V and J are TRBV5-4 and TRBJ2-5; 9 bases fit TRBD2. In germline, CDR1 is SGHNT, CDR2 YYREEE (reference sequence). The CDR3 loop spans 16 amino acids. With V trimmed by 4 bases and J by 5 bases, 12 bases remained unmatched. This CDR3 is CASSGGREGLEETQYF. CDR3 DNA sequence: TGTGCCAGCAGCGGGGGGCGGGAGGGCCTAGAGGAGACCCAGTACTTC.

Points on this clonotype: Since the CDR3 does not end with the conserved phenylalanine or tryptophan, this likely comes from a read error. The chain combines TRBV6-1 with TRBJ2-7; 10 bases map to TRBD2. The J call may be in error: the DNA end matches TRBJ2-1 better. The germline V gene encodes CDR1 MNHNS and CDR2 SASEGT. The CDR3 is made up of 13 amino acids. CDR3 loop: CAISASGRYEQFS. The DNA of the CDR3 is TGTGCCATCAGTGCTAGCGGGAGATACGAGCAGTTCTCC.

This clonotype has at least ten counts. The genes are TRBV5-6 and TRBJ2-7, with 7 bases fitting TRBD1. The J segment lost 2 bases and the V segment lost 6 bases, leaving 8 bases of the junction unmatched. The CDR3 sequence is 14 residues long. From germline, CDR1 is SGHDT and CDR2 YYEEEE. The chain's CDR3 is CASTRTGQPYEQYF. The CDR3 DNA reads TGTGCCAGCACCCGGACAGGTCAACCCTACGAGCAGTACTTC.

Points on this clonotype: The junction departs from germline at one end; a sequencing error may be responsible. The chain links TRBV11-2 to TRBJ1-3; no reliable D call. The CDR3 consists of 11 residues. Germline CDR1 and CDR2: SGHAT and FQNNGV. This CDR3 reads CASNSGNTIYF. The CDR3 DNA is TGTGCCAGCAACTCTGGGAACACCATATATTTT.

This clonotype was detected once. Mismatch with germline at one junction end may stem from a read error. The V call is TRBV11-2, the J call TRBJ2-7; no firm D call. Germline assignment: CDR1 SGHAT and CDR2 FQNNGV. The CDR3 length is 14 residues. Written as DNA, the CDR3 is TGTGCCAGCAGCTTAGGTGTGTGGGCCTACGATCAGTACTTC. Its translation is CASSLGVWAYDQYF.

A word on this clonotype: The junction departs from the called germline gene at one end, perhaps through a read error. The CDR3 sequence is CACRPPRVPGTSGRRNSGELFF. CDR3 coding DNA: TGTGCCTGCAGGCCCCCCCGGGTCCCCGGGACTAGCGGGAGAAGAAACAGCGGGGAGCTGTTTTTT. This chain joins TRBV12-3 or TRBV12-4 and TRBJ2-2, with 14 bases fitting TRBD2. CDR3 length: 22 residues.

This clonotype was observed at least ten times. The V gene is TRBV5-4, the J gene TRBJ2-1, with D perhaps TRBD2 (6 bases). V gave up 0 bases and J gave up 8 bases, with 15 bases separating them. CDR1 SGHNT and CDR2 YYREEE come from the germline V gene (reference sequence). There are 15 residues in the CDR3. For the CDR3, the DNA is TGTGCCAGCAGCTTGGTTGGGGGAGGTCGGGATGAGCAGTTCTTC. This encodes CASSLVGGGRDEQFF.

This clonotype has at least ten counts. This CDR3 is CASSPSGGRGKLFF. The CDR3, as DNA: TGTGCCAGCAGTCCCTCGGGAGGGAGGGGAAAACTGTTTTTT. The genes are TRBV6-5 and TRBJ1-4; D is possibly TRBD1 (5 bases). With 5 bases removed from V and 10 bases from J, the gap between germline ends came to 17 bases. The CDR3 covers 14 residues. Per the germline V gene, CDR1 is MNHEY and CDR2 is SVGAGI.

This clonotype was counted between two and nine times. The chain links TRBV14 to TRBJ2-3, with 11 bases lining up with TRBD2. This CDR3 comprises 16 residues. J was trimmed by 2 bases and V by 4 bases; bases with no gene match: 5. CDR1 SGHDN and CDR2 FVKESK come from the germline V gene. In DNA form, the CDR3 reads TGTGCCAGCAGCCCTGGGACTAGCGGAAACACAGATACGCAGTATTTT. Protein: CASSPGTSGNTDTQYF.